A selection of T cell receptor beta chains follows, all from one sample in a study of shared T cell receptors in the human thymus. The table came from immunoSEQ multiplex PCR; TCRdb's copy has only in-frame clones and leaves some out. The sample carries approximately 730,000 clones, approximately 83% recorded once. This sample was shared with a second study, whose subject was human thymus T cells.

Sequencing was done on a sample of thymocytes. These receptors all stem from a girl under three years old with a congenital heart defect. Both conserved end residues are trimmed from each CDR3.

>TRBJ1-1|TRBV6-1
ASSEAIREPTNENTEAF
>TRBJ1-5|TRBV10-3
AIRETVDKPQH
>TRBJ2-1|TRBV15
ATSRVLLGPLSTSGGANEQF
>TRBJ2-2|TRBV9
ASSAPLLGQPVTGELF
>TRBJ1-5|TRBV7-9
ASSFTHTGRKGPQPQH
>NA|TRBV27
ASSMRQGAYYEQY
>TRBJ2-2|TRBV19
ASSIPGTGDTGELF
>TRBJ2-7|TRBV6-6
ASSYSGGTGGHEQY
>TRBJ2-3|TRBV10-3
AISDVSVGTSAKDTQY
>TRBJ2-5|TRBV18
ASSRRGEETQY
>TRBJ1-1|TRBV5-4
ASSLGRTEAF
>TRBJ2-4|TRBV7-2
ASSRQGSVAKNIQY
>TRBJ1-3|TRBV7-6
ASSLSTTGNTIY
>TRBJ1-2|TRBV5-4
ASSPAPGGYT
>TRBJ2-1|TRBV28
ASSSYYTSGGGYNEQF
>TRBJ1-3|TRBV11-1
ASSSQRGTGNTIY
>TRBJ1-5|TRBV28
ASSTTGPNQPQH
>TRBJ1-2|TRBV7-9
ASSLLPVYGYT
>TRBJ2-3|TRBV28
ASSLSRGSRLILWHTDTQY
>TRBJ1-5|TRBV6-5
ASSELATNQPQH
>TRBJ2-5|TRBV7-3
ASSLGTSGGKETQY
>TRBJ1-2|TRBV18
ASSPFVDGAKDYGYT
>TRBJ1-2|TRBV20-1
SAEGQDGYT
>TRBJ1-5|TRBV30
AWNSDVLQGINQPQH
>TRBJ1-5|TRBV2
ASREGQGENQPQH
>TRBJ2-7|TRBV6-4
ASSEFLGQGNEQY
>TRBJ1-6|TRBV6-5
ASSQQGCNSPLH
>TRBJ1-4|TRBV4-3
ASSQEMGQGEKLF
>TRBJ1-2|TRBV6-5
ASSYVGSASNGYT
>TRBJ2-7|TRBV5-1
ASSAGLHKSYEQY
>TRBJ2-5|TRBV5-1
ASSFRSLTGKKETQY
>TRBJ2-1|TRBV4-1
ASSHGGTYNEQF